The T cell receptor (beta chain) described here comes from a study of cytomegalovirus exposure and HLA in healthy donors. Overall study results and limits: The study put 150 to 200 TCR beta chains on its list as cytomegalovirus-associated. The number of N-insertions in an Asian-associated ancestry cluster was reportedly below the approximately 600-donor mean in a later analysis.

Researchers ran the PCR with 60 Vbeta and 13 Jbeta primers. Original handling: A follow-up analysis tallied around 80 million unique TCR beta chains, approximately 11 million shared. Clones were sequenced by immunoSEQ multiplex PCR, and TCRdb holds only the in-frame ones, with some missing. That table furnishes V, J and clone size, whereas the DNA furnished D and trimming. The repertoire holds approximately 90,000 clones, with 85% as singletons. Worth noting for this clone: Its target is unknown.

Sequenced material: PBMCs. This receptor was obtained from a man aged 40-55 years in good health and CMV-seropositive.

CDR3 nucleotide sequence: TGTGCCAGCAGTGAACTTGCCGGGTCGGGGGTTTATGGCTACACCTTC. Encoded protein: CASSELAGSGVYGYTF. The chain has TRBV2 and TRBJ1-2; possible D gene TRBD1, 5 bases. The CDR3 consists of 16 residues. V lost 2 bases and J 5 bases, leaving 18 bases between the germline ends. Looked up from germline, CDR1 is SNHLY and CDR2 is FYNNEI.